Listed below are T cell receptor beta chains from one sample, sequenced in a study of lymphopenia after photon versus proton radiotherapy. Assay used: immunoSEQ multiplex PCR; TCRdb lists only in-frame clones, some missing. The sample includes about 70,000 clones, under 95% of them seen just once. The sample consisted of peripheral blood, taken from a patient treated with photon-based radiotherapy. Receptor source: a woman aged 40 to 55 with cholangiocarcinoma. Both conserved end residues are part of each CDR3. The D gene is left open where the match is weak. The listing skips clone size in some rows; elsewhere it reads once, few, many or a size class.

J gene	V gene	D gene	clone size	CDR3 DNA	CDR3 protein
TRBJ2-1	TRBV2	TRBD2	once	TGTGCCAGCAAGACAGCGGGGGGCCAGAATGAGCAGTTCTTC	CASKTAGGQNEQFF
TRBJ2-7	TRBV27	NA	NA	TGTGCCAGCAGTTTACAGGGGACATACGAGCAGTACTTC	CASSLQGTYEQYF
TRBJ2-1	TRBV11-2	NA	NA	TGTGCCAGCAGCTTAGGCCAGGGGCTATCGGAGCAGTTCTTC	CASSLGQGLSEQFF
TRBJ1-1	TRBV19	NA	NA	TGTGCCAGTAGTACCCTGAGACGCCAGAACACTGAAGCTTTCTTT	CASSTLRRQNTEAFF
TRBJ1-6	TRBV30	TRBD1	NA	TGTGCCTGGAGGAAAAAGGGACAGAGCTCCTATAATTCACCCCTCCACTTT	CAWRKKGQSSYNSPLHF
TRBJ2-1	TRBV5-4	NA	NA	TGTGCCAGCAGCCTCCCGAGCTCCTACAATGAGCAGTTCTTC	CASSLPSSYNEQFF
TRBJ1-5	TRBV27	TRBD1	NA	TGTGCCAGCAGTCAAAAGACAGGGAGTAATAGCAATCAGCCCCAGCATTTT	CASSQKTGSNSNQPQHF
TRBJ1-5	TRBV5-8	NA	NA	TGTGCCAGCAGCTTGGGACAGAGCAATCAGCCCCAGCATTTT	CASSLGQSNQPQHF
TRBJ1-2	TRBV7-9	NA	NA	TGTGCCAGCACCGGCCCGGCAGGGGCAGGCGGTGGCTACACCTTC	CASTGPAGAGGGYTF
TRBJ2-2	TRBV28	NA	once	TGTGCCAGCAGTCCCGGAATGGGCTCCACCGGGGAGCTGTTTTTT	CASSPGMGSTGELFF
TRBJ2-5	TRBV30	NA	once	TGTGCCTGGAGCCCCACGCTAGTCCGACAAGAGACCCAGTACTTC	CAWSPTLVRQETQYF
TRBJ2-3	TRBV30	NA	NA	TGTGCCTGGAGTATGAGCACAGATACGCAGTATTTT	CAWSMSTDTQYF
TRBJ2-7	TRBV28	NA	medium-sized	TGTGCCAGCAGCCCCTTAACAGGGAGCTCCTACGAGCAGTACTTC	CASSPLTGSSYEQYF
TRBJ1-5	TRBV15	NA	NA	TGTGCCACCAGCAGAGTGCAGGGTCAGCCCCAGCATTTT	CATSRVQGQPQHF
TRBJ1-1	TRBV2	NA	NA	TGTGCCAGCAGTGAACAGGGGTCAACGAACACTGAAGCTTTCTTT	CASSEQGSTNTEAFF
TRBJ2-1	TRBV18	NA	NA	TGTGCCAGCTCACCAACTGGTAATGAGCAGTTCTTC	CASSPTGNEQFF
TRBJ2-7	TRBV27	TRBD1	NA	TGTGCCAGCAGTAGGACAGGGCTCTCCTACGAGCAGTACTTC	CASSRTGLSYEQYF
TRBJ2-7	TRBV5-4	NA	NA	TGTGCCAGCAGCTTCACGGGCTACTCCTACGAGCAGTACTTC	CASSFTGYSYEQYF
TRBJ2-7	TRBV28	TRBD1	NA	TGTGCCAGCTCCAGGGACAGCGCCTACGAGCAGTACTTC	CASSRDSAYEQYF
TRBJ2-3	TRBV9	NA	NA	TGTGCCAGCAGCGTGGACGGGTTTCTCACAGATACGCAGTATTTT	CASSVDGFLTDTQYF
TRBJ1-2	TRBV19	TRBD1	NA	TGTGCCAGTAGTAATCCGGGACAGGGACCCTATGGCTACACCTTC	CASSNPGQGPYGYTF
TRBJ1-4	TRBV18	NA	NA	TGTGCCAGCTCACCACCGAATCGGGCTAATGAAAAACTGTTTTTT	CASSPPNRANEKLFF